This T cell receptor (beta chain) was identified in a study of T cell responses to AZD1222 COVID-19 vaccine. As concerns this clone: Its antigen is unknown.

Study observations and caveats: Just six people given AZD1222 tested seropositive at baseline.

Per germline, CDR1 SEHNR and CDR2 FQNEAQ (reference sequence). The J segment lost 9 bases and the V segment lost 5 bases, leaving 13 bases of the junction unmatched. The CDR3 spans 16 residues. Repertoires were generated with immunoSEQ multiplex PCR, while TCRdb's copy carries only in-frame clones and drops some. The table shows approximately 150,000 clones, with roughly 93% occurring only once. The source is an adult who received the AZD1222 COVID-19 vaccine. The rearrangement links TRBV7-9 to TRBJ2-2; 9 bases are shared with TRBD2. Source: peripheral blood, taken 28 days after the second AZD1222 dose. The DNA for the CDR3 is TGTGCCAGCAGCCCTAGGGGGACTAGCTCGATCCGGGAGCTGTTTTTT. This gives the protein CASSPRGTSSIRELFF. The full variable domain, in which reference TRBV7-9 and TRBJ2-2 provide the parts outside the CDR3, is DTGVSQNPRHKITKRGQNVTFRCDPISEHNRLYWYRQTLGQGPEFLTYFQNEAQLEKSRLLSDRFSAERPKGSFSTLEIQRTEQGDSAMYLCASSPRGTSSIRELFFGEGSRLTVL.